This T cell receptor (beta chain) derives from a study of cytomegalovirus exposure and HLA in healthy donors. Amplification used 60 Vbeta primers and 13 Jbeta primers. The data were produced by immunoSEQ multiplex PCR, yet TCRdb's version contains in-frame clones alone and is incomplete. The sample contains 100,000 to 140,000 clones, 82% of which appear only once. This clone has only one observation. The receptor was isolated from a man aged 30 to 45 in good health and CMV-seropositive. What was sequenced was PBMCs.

The CDR3 loop reads CATQDRALNQPQHF. The CDR3 DNA sequence: TGTGCCACGCAGGACAGGGCCCTCAATCAGCCCCAGCATTTT. The chain combines TRBV5-8 with TRBJ1-5; 8 nucleotides line up with TRBD1. CDR1 and CDR2 from the germline V gene are SGHTS and YDEGEE. The V segment lost 9 bases and the J segment 3 bases; nucleotides outside the gene matches: 8. The CDR3 sequence is 14 residues long.